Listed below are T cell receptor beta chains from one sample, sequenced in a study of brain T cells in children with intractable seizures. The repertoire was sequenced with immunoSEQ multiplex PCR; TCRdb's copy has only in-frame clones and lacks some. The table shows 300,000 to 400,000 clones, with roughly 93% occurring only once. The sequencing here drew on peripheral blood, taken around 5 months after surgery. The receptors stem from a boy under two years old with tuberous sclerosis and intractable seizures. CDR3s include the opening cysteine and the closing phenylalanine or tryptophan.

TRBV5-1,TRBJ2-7,CASSNLADLPYEQYF
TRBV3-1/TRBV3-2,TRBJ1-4,CASSQDNFSLELFF
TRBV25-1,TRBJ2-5,CASTRTSGSTKTQYF
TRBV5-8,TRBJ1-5,CASSRLTDSLNQPQHF
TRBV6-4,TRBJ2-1,CASSDSGGSSYNEQFF
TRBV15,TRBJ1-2,CATSFNPRPEEGYTF
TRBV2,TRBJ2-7,CASSLKTSYEQYF
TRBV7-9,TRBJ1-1,CASSLAGGGVAFF
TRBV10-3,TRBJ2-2,CAISPAGRGTGELFF
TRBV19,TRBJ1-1,CASSIEVGRNTEAFF
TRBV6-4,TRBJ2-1,CASSALAGGFYNEQFF
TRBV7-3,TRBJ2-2,CASSLTGQNTGELFF
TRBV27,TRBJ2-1,CASSFDQGYNEQFF
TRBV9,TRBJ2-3,CASSVGGGSGTDTQYF
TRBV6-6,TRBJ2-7,CASSPEGTGAIPYEQYF
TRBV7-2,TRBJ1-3,CASSLTQDSGNTIYF
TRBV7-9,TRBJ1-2,CASSLGGGPYYGYTF
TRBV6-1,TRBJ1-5,CASSNPFLGQPQHF
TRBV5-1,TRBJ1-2,CASSPTGGPRYGYTF
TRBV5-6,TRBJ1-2,CASSLGTGPAGYTF
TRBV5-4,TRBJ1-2,CASSLGSNYGYTF
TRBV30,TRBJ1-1,CAWSYPPITEAFF
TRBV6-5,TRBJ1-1,CASSYFSGTEAFF
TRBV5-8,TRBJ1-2,CASEGAEHTF
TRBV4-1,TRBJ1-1,CASSQVGQNLNTEAFF
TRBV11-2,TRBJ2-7,CASSQEPGLAGTYEQYF
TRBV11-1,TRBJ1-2,CASSSWGQPYGYTF
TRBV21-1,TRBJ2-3,CASRRGNRITSTDTQYF
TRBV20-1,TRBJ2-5,CSAVQETQYF
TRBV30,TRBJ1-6,CAWSGGSYNSPLHF
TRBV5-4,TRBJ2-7,CASSFVGSYEQYF
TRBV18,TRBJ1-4,CASSPVSRGTEKLFF
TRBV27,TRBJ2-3,CASSRQGTDTQYF
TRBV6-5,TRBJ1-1,CASSYSVRATTEAFF
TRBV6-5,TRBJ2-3,CASRPNRAGTDTQYF
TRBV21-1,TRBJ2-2,CASSKASGTGELFF
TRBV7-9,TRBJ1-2,CASSLGRTGDYGYTF